This passage covers 31 T cell receptor beta chains from one sample sequenced in a study of a mutant IDH1 vaccine in newly diagnosed glioma (dated by TCRdb to 2020 to 2023). These TCRs' antigens remain unknown. Library preparation employed the immunoSEQ multiplex PCR assay. TCRdb carries this immuneACCESS record with in-frame sequences only. Its versions omit some clonotypes, under half of them owing to an unresolved V gene in the studies checked, with the rest unexplained. The sample table shows around 120,000 clones, and around 80% are seen once. Under 7% of the sample is in the top ten clones. This specimen's time point label, per the study, means: week 11, during vaccination. Each vaccine dose was 300 ug of a 20-mer mutant IDH1 peptide in Montanide, given subcutaneously with topical imiquimod. The specimen comprised PBMCs, sampled from a glioma patient whose treatment included an IDH1 peptide vaccine. These receptors were obtained from a man aged 40-55 years with glioma.

The CDR3 DNA reads TGTGCCAGCAGCTTAGCGGCAGGGTATAACTATGGCTACACCTTC. Translated, it gives CASSLAAGYNYGYTF. The chain couples TRBV7-9 to TRBJ1-2; D is perhaps TRBD1 (5 bases). V dropped 0 bases and J dropped 1 base, with 9 bases sitting between them. Looked up from germline, CDR1 is SEHNR and CDR2 is FQNEAQ (reference sequence). The CDR3 loop spans 15 amino acids. Combining the CDR3 with reference TRBV7-9 and TRBJ1-2 gives the whole variable domain DTGVSQNPRHKITKRGQNVTFRCDPISEHNRLYWYRQTLGQGPEFLTYFQNEAQLEKSRLLSDRFSAERPKGSFSTLEIQRTEQGDSAMYLCASSLAAGYNYGYTFGSGTRLTVV.

This clone appeared a few times. The rearrangement links TRBV28 to TRBJ1-2; no firm D call. The CDR3 covers 15 residues. The V and J ends lost 2 bases and 0 bases respectively, with 10 bases between them. CDR1 MDHEN and CDR2 SYDVKM come from the germline V gene. The DNA for the CDR3 is TGTGCCAGCAGTTTACATCAGGCCACTAACTATGGCTACACCTTC. This sequence encodes CASSLHQATNYGYTF.

For the CDR3, the DNA is TGTGCCAGCAGCCCTAGGACGGACCAAGAGACCCAGTACTTC. Protein product: CASSPRTDQETQYF. The gene calls are TRBV7-9 and TRBJ2-5; D is unclear. There are 14 residues in the CDR3. V was shortened by 5 bases and J by 0 bases, with 10 bases between the two germline ends. Germline CDR1 reads SEHNR; CDR2 reads FQNEAQ (reference sequence). Full variable domain (missing parts from reference TRBV7-9 and TRBJ2-5): DTGVSQNPRHKITKRGQNVTFRCDPISEHNRLYWYRQTLGQGPEFLTYFQNEAQLEKSRLLSDRFSAERPKGSFSTLEIQRTEQGDSAMYLCASSPRTDQETQYFGPGTRLLVL.

This clone has only one observation. The chain uses TRBV7-2 and TRBJ2-7; 8 nucleotides align to TRBD1. Germline lookup yields CDR1 SGHTA and CDR2 FQGNSA. The CDR3 runs to 18 residues. With 1 base clipped from V and 4 bases from J, the junction kept 15 bases outside the gene matches. The CDR3 loop reads CASSLEFRGRSYRYEQYF. CDR3 DNA: TGTGCCAGCAGCTTAGAATTCAGGGGGCGTTCTTACAGGTACGAGCAGTACTTC.

This clone was seen repeatedly, ten times or more. The chain combines TRBV2 with TRBJ1-6; tentatively, D is TRBD1 (6 bases). Trimming cost V 7 bases and J 6 bases, with 10 bases left between them. Germline lookup yields CDR1 SNHLY and CDR2 FYNNEI. The CDR3 totals 13 residues. The CDR3 loop reads CASMDSLNSPLHF. CDR3 coding DNA: TGTGCCAGCATGGACAGCCTTAATTCACCCCTCCACTTT.

The CDR3 here is CSATTSGGYNEQFF. The DNA for the CDR3 is TGCAGCGCTACTACTAGCGGGGGATACAATGAGCAGTTCTTC. The V and J genes are TRBV29-1 and TRBJ2-1; 11 nucleotides line up with TRBD2. The CDR3 sequence is 14 residues long. V lost 7 bases to trimming and J lost 4 bases; unmatched junction nucleotides: 6. Germline V lookup: CDR1 SQVTM, CDR2 ANQGSEA.

This clone was recorded once. CDR3 amino acids: CAIGSGRTDEQYF. As DNA, the CDR3 is TGTGCCATCGGGAGCGGGAGAACCGACGAGCAGTACTTC. This chain connects TRBV10-3 to TRBJ2-7, with 8 bases aligning to TRBD2. The CDR3 is 13 amino acids. V shed 8 bases and J 5 bases; nucleotides not matched to a gene: 8. In germline, CDR1 is ENHRY, CDR2 SYGVKD.

This chain links TRBV9 with TRBJ1-2; 7 nucleotides match TRBD1. Germline assignment: CDR1 SGDLS and CDR2 YYNGEE. The CDR3 runs 15 residues. The trim removed 0 bases at V and 6 bases at J, leaving 8 bases unmatched. The CDR3 coding sequence is TGTGCCAGCAGCGTAGCTACAGGGGCAGGGAATGGCTACACCTTC. Protein product: CASSVATGAGNGYTF.

The V call is TRBV19, the J call TRBJ2-7; TRBD1 matches 7 bases. The CDR3 length is 12 residues. Germline CDR1 reads LNHDA; CDR2 reads SQIVND (reference sequence). V lost 8 bases, J lost 1 base, and 2 bases stayed unmatched. The DNA of the CDR3 is TGTGCCAGTGGGGGACAGTCCTACGAGCAGTACTTC. This gives the protein CASGGQSYEQYF.

This sequence joins TRBV7-2 and TRBJ1-1; D is unresolved. The CDR3 spans 16 residues. The V end was cut by 5 bases, the J end by 1 base, with 17 bases between. Germline-derived CDR1 and CDR2 are SGHTA and FQGNSA. CDR3 loop: CASSPPARMWNTEAFF. CDR3 DNA: TGTGCCAGCAGCCCGCCCGCCAGAATGTGGAACACTGAAGCTTTCTTT. The whole variable domain, remainder taken from reference TRBV7-2 and TRBJ1-1, is GAGVSQSPSNKVTEKGKDVELRCDPISGHTALYWYRQSLGQGLEFLIYFQGNSAPDKSGLPSDRFSAERTGGSVSTLTIQRTQQEDSAVYLCASSPPARMWNTEAFFGQGTRLTVV.

This chain joins TRBV11-2 and TRBJ2-3; 12 nucleotides line up with TRBD2. Germline V CDR1 and CDR2: SGHAT, FQNNGV. V shed 0 bases and J 4 bases; nucleotides not matched to a gene: 8. The CDR3 is made up of 18 amino acids. This CDR3 is CASSLDLPSGGVPDTQYF. CDR3 coding DNA: TGTGCCAGCAGCTTAGATCTGCCTAGCGGGGGGGTGCCAGATACGCAGTATTTT.

This clone was picked up a small number of times. The rearrangement joins TRBV19 to TRBJ1-6; 8 bases are a match to TRBD1. Germline V gene lookup returns CDR1 LNHDA and CDR2 SQIVND (reference sequence). Germline trimming cut 5 bases from V and 7 bases from J; bases unmatched to any gene: 10. The CDR3 is made up of 16 amino acids. CDR3 coding DNA: TGTGCCAGTAGTTATGTCAGGGGGCGTTGGAATTCACCCCTCCACTTT. Protein sequence: CASSYVRGRWNSPLHF.

This chain links TRBV28 with TRBJ2-7; D possibly corresponds to TRBD2 (6 bases). CDR1 and CDR2 (germline): MDHEN, SYDVKM. V was pared by 6 bases and J by 5 bases, with 20 bases between. The CDR3 is 15 amino acids. This chain's CDR3 is CASSSGDWGQDEQYF. The DNA of the CDR3 is TGTGCCAGCAGCTCGGGGGACTGGGGTCAGGACGAGCAGTACTTC.

This chain links TRBV19 with TRBJ2-7; perhaps TRBD1 as D (6 bases). The CDR3 runs to 13 residues. Germline V gene lookup returns CDR1 LNHDA and CDR2 SQIVND (reference sequence). The V end lost 6 bases, the J end lost 2 bases, and 11 bases lay between the germline ends. The CDR3 sequence: CASSKQGAYEQYF. CDR3 coding DNA: TGTGCCAGTAGCAAACAGGGAGCCTACGAGCAGTACTTC.

The chain couples TRBV6-5 to TRBJ2-5, with D perhaps being TRBD1 or TRBD2 (6 bases each). Deletions cut 2 bases from V and 9 bases from J, with 13 bases between. This CDR3 is 13 amino acids long. Germline loops: CDR1 MNHEY, CDR2 SVGAGI. CDR3 sequence: CASSYGGQGSQYF. The CDR3 DNA reads as TGTGCCAGCAGTTACGGGGGGCAGGGGTCCCAGTACTTC.

The chain has TRBV30 and TRBJ2-5, with D perhaps matching TRBD2 (7 bases). The CDR3 runs to 14 residues. Per the germline V gene, CDR1 is GTSNPN and CDR2 is SVGIG (reference sequence). V shed 2 bases and J shed 6 bases, with 16 bases lying between them. The CDR3 region is CAWSPLGGLKTQYF. CDR3 in DNA: TGTGCCTGGAGTCCACTGGGGGGGCTGAAGACCCAGTACTTC.

CDR3 in amino acids: CASKSGGGFTDTQYF. In DNA, the CDR3 is TGTGCCAGTAAGTCCGGTGGTGGTTTCACAGATACGCAGTATTTT. The V gene is TRBV19, the J gene TRBJ2-3; D gene ambiguous. Germline assignment: CDR1 LNHDA and CDR2 SQIVND (reference sequence). V was trimmed by 7 bases and J by 2 bases, leaving 16 bases between them. The CDR3 is 15 amino acids. Looking up the rest from reference TRBV19 and TRBJ2-3 gives the full variable domain: DGGITQSPKYLFRKEGQNVTLSCEQNLNHDAMYWYRQDPGQGLRLIYYSQIVNDFQKGDIAEGYSVSREKKESFPLTVTSAQKNPTAFYLCASKSGGGFTDTQYFGPGTRLTVL.

The CDR3 spells CASNRGQGTNYGYTF. The CDR3 region has the DNA TGCGCCAGCAACCGGGGACAGGGGACTAACTATGGCTACACCTTC. The chain is built from TRBV10-2 and TRBJ1-2; 10 nucleotides line up with TRBD1. The CDR3 is made up of 15 amino acids. V dropped 7 bases and J dropped 0; count of bases not matched to a gene: 5. Looked up from germline, CDR1 is WSHSY and CDR2 is SAAADI.

The chain couples TRBV9 to TRBJ1-2; 7 nucleotides align to TRBD1. This CDR3 spans 13 amino acids. The ends lost 0 bases at V and 8 bases at J; junction bases unmatched: 4. From germline, CDR1 is SGDLS and CDR2 YYNGEE. CDR3 nucleotides: TGTGCCAGCAGCGTAGACCAGGGGGGAGGCTACACCTTC. Its translation: CASSVDQGGGYTF.

Here the CDR3 reads CASSATEISSYEQYF. The CDR3 DNA reads as TGTGCCAGCAGTGCTACAGAGATTAGCTCCTACGAGCAGTACTTC. This chain connects TRBV6-1 to TRBJ2-7; the D is unclear. The CDR3 is 15 amino acids. V was clipped by 4 bases and J by 0 bases, with 13 bases between them. CDR1 is MNHNS, CDR2 SASEGT, per germline.

V usage is TRBV2 and J usage is TRBJ1-5; D not resolved. Trimming left V 4 bases short and J 0 bases short, with 10 bases between. The CDR3 totals 15 residues. Germline V gene data show CDR1 as SNHLY and CDR2 as FYNNEI. The CDR3, as DNA: TGTGCCAGCAGTGGGTGGGGAACTAGCAATCAGCCCCAGCATTTT. This encodes CASSGWGTSNQPQHF.

CDR3 sequence (DNA): TGTGCCAGCAGTTTAGGTCGCGGGGGAACAGCTTTCTTT. Translating gives CASSLGRGGTAFF. The chain joins TRBV27 to TRBJ1-1; D is possibly TRBD1 (5 bases). V lost 2 bases and J 10 bases, leaving 14 bases between the germline ends. Germline lookup yields CDR1 MNHEY and CDR2 SMNVEV (reference sequence). This CDR3 contains 13 residues.

The chain couples TRBV4-3 to TRBJ2-7; D not resolved. V was shortened by 0 bases and J by 2 bases, with 11 bases between the two germline ends. Germline V gives CDR1 LGHNA, CDR2 YSLEER. CDR3 length equals 15 residues. CDR3 region: CASSQDRQIPYEQYF. The DNA for the CDR3 is TGCGCCAGCAGCCAAGATCGGCAAATTCCCTACGAGCAGTACTTC.

This clone was counted a few times. The rearrangement joins TRBV30 to TRBJ1-1; weak D call: TRBD1 (6 bases). Between the trimmed V and J ends, which lost 0 bases and 4 bases, there was a span of 15 bases. CDR1 is GTSNPN and CDR2 is SVGIG in the germline V gene (reference sequence). This CDR3 has 15 residues. The DNA of the CDR3 is TGTGCCTGGAGTGTTCTGGGCAGGGGAGGCACTGAAGCTTTCTTT. It encodes CAWSVLGRGGTEAFF.

The chain has TRBV15 and TRBJ1-1; 8 nucleotides line up with TRBD1. The CDR3 is made up of 21 amino acids. J was trimmed by 1 base and V by 4 bases; bases with no gene match: 23. Germline CDR1 reads LNHNV; CDR2 reads YYDKDF (reference sequence). For the CDR3, the DNA is TGTGCCACCAGCACCCCAGACCCTCGACGGACAGGGAAAAAGAGGAACACTGAAGCTTTCTTT. Its protein product is CATSTPDPRRTGKKRNTEAFF.

This sequence joins TRBV7-2 and TRBJ1-2; 10 positions match TRBD1. The ends lost 1 base at V and 0 bases at J; junction bases unmatched: 11. CDR1 and CDR2 from the germline V gene are SGHTA and FQGNSA. The CDR3 covers 19 residues. Here the CDR3 DNA reads TGTGCCAGCAGCTTAGGAATTGGGGGACAGGGGCCAGCTAACTATGGCTACACCTTC. It is translated as CASSLGIGGQGPANYGYTF.

The genes are TRBV30 and TRBJ1-5; 7 nucleotides line up with TRBD1. Germline lookup yields CDR1 GTSNPN and CDR2 SVGIG (reference sequence). There are 14 residues in the CDR3. The J segment lost 3 bases and the V segment lost 0 bases, leaving 2 bases of the junction unmatched. CDR3 coding DNA: TGTGCCTGGAGTGTAACAGGGGACAATCAGCCCCAGCATTTT. Its translation is CAWSVTGDNQPQHF.

The V gene is TRBV18, the J gene TRBJ1-1, with a possible D match to TRBD1 (6 bases). The CDR3 contains 18 residues. Germline values: CDR1 KGHSH, CDR2 LQKENI. The germline V and J ends were trimmed by 3 bases and 0 bases, with 20 bases remaining between them. CDR3 region: CASSPTGGGTGMNTEAFF. CDR3 nucleotides: TGTGCCAGCTCACCCACTGGGGGGGGTACAGGGATGAACACTGAAGCTTTCTTT.

V usage is TRBV9 and J usage is TRBJ2-3, with 10 nucleotides matching TRBD1. CDR1 is SGDLS, CDR2 YYNGEE, per germline. The CDR3 runs to 17 residues. Germline trimming cut 3 bases from V and 5 bases from J; bases unmatched to any gene: 12. CDR3 in amino acids: CASSDPLTGQGGDTQYF. The CDR3, as DNA: TGTGCCAGCAGCGATCCCCTTACCGGACAGGGGGGAGATACGCAGTATTTT.

The gene calls are TRBV28 and TRBJ2-5, with D perhaps TRBD1 (5 bases). CDR1 and CDR2 from the germline V gene are MDHEN and SYDVKM. The CDR3 is made up of 15 amino acids. Trimming cost V 2 bases and J 6 bases, with 16 bases left between them. In DNA form, the CDR3 reads TGTGCCAGCAGTTTAGGGGCCCAGGGATCAAAGACCCAGTACTTC. It translates to CASSLGAQGSKTQYF. The full variable domain, with the rest looked up from reference TRBV28 and TRBJ2-5, is DVKVTQSSRYLVKRTGEKVFLECVQDMDHENMFWYRQDPGLGLRLIYFSYDVKMKEKGDIPEGYSVSREKKERFSLILESASTNQTSMYLCASSLGAQGSKTQYFGPGTRLLVL.

This rearrangement joins TRBV6-5 to TRBJ2-7; TRBD2 is a possible D gene (7 bases). The V end lost 4 bases, the J end lost 5 bases, and 18 bases lay between the germline ends. The CDR3 is 15 residues long. Germline V gene data show CDR1 as MNHEY and CDR2 as SVGAGI. CDR3 protein: CASSSPGRGSHEQYF. Here the CDR3 DNA reads TGTGCCAGCAGTTCTCCAGGGAGGGGGTCACACGAGCAGTACTTC.